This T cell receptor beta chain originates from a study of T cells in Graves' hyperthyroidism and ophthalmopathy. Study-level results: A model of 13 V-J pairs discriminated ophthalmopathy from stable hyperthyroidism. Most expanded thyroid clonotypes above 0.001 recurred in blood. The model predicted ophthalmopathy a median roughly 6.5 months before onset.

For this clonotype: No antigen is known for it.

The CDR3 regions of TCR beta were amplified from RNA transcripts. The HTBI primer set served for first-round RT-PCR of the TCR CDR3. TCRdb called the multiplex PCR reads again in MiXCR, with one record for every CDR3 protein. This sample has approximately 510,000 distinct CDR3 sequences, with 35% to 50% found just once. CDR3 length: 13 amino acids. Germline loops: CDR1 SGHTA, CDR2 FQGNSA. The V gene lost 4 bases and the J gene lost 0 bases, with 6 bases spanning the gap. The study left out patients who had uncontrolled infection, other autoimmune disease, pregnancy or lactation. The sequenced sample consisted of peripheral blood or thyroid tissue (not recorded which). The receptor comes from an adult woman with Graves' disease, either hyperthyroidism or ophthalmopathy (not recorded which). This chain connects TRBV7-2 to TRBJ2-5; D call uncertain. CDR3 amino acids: CASSSLDQETQYF. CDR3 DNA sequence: TGTGCCAGCAGCTCCTTAGACCAAGAGACCCAGTACTTC.